A single sample is the source of the 23 T cell receptor beta chains below, sequenced in a study of identical twins' blood T cells. TCRdb fed the 5' RACE reads into MiXCR, producing one record per CDR3 protein. The sample includes 350,000 to 450,000 distinct CDR3 sequences, 28% of them seen just once. Sequencing was done on a sample of PBMCs. Receptors were obtained from a woman aged 18-50 years in good health.

V and J are TRBV29-1 and TRBJ2-2, with 10 bases matching TRBD1. V lost 6 bases and J lost 8; bases outside the gene matches: 9. This CDR3 is built from 14 residues. Germline loops: CDR1 SQVTM, CDR2 ANQGSEA. Written as DNA, the CDR3 is TGCAGCGTAGGACAGGGGGTCATCACGGGGGAGCTGTTTTTT. Translated, it gives CSVGQGVITGELFF.

The chain has TRBV5-1 and TRBJ2-7; 9 bases fit TRBD1. With 2 bases clipped from V and 0 bases from J, the junction kept 3 bases outside the gene matches. CDR1 SGHRS and CDR2 YFSETQ come from the germline V gene. The CDR3 is 15 amino acids. CDR3 DNA: TGCGCCAGCAGCTTTGAGACAGGGGGCTCCTACGAGCAGTACTTC. Protein sequence: CASSFETGGSYEQYF.

This clonotype was counted a few times. One end of the junction fails to match germline, which may point to a read error. V is TRBV5-1 and J is TRBJ1-3; D unresolved. The CDR3 covers 15 residues. CDR1 is SGHRS and CDR2 is YFSETQ in the germline V gene. The DNA of the CDR3 is TGCGCCAGCAGCTTGACAGCGTACTCTGGAAACACCGTATATTTT. Encoded protein: CASSLTAYSGNTVYF.

The CDR3 spells CASSYGHSSYNSPLHF. In DNA, the CDR3 is TGTGCCAGCAGCTACGGACACAGCTCCTATAATTCACCCCTCCACTTT. V and J are TRBV7-9 and TRBJ1-6, with a weak D call TRBD1 (5 bases). Germline V gene sequence: CDR1 SEHNR, CDR2 FQNEAQ (reference sequence). V lost 4 bases to trimming and J lost 0 bases, with 10 bases between them. CDR3 length: 16 amino acids.

V and J are TRBV30 and TRBJ1-1; D ambiguous. CDR3 length: 12 residues. CDR1 is GTSNPN, CDR2 SVGIG, per germline (reference sequence). V was clipped by 2 bases and J by 9 bases, with 13 bases between them. The CDR3 DNA is TGTGCCTGGAGTCGGGAGGCAGATAAAGCTTTCTTT. Translating it yields CAWSREADKAFF.

This chain uses TRBV5-4 with TRBJ2-1, with D possibly being TRBD2 (6 bases). Germline V gene data show CDR1 as SGHNT and CDR2 as YYREEE (reference sequence). The V end was cut by 0 bases, the J end by 7 bases, with 8 bases between. The CDR3 length is 13 residues. Here the CDR3 reads CASSLAAGNEQFF. The DNA for the CDR3 is TGTGCCAGCAGCTTGGCCGCGGGGAATGAGCAGTTCTTC.

Details on this clonotype: This may be a read error: a much more frequent sequence differs by one nucleotide. The chain carries TRBV7-6 and TRBJ1-3; D gene ambiguous. From germline, CDR1 is SGHVS and CDR2 FNYEAQ. The CDR3 length is 15 residues. The CDR3 nucleotides are TGTGCCAGCAGCTTAGCTCTGGGCTCTGGAAACACCTTATATTTT. It is translated as CASSLALGSGNTLYF.

This chain connects TRBV7-2 to TRBJ1-3; possible D gene TRBD1, 5 bases. V gave up 5 bases and J gave up 0 bases, with 11 bases separating them. The CDR3 sequence is 15 residues long. Per germline, CDR1 SGHTA and CDR2 FQGNSA. CDR3 nucleotide sequence: TGTGCCAGCAGCCCTCAGGGTTTCTCTGGAAACACCATATATTTT. Its translation: CASSPQGFSGNTIYF.

The table lists this clonotype with many counts. The gene calls are TRBV7-2 and TRBJ2-5; D not resolved. This CDR3 contains 11 residues. CDR1 and CDR2 (germline): SGHTA, FQGNSA. Trimming left V 2 bases short and J 5 bases short, with 3 bases between. CDR3 coding DNA: TGTGCCAGCAGCTTATCGGAGACCCAGTACTTC. It translates to CASSLSETQYF.

Of note for this clonotype: A much larger clone differs by one base, so this may be a read error. The chain is built from TRBV29-1 and TRBJ2-3; D is ambiguous. The germline gives CDR1 SQVTM, CDR2 ANQGSEA. V lost 2 bases and J lost 4, with 4 bases in between. The CDR3 runs to 11 residues. CDR3 sequence (DNA): TGCAGCGTTGAACTAGCAGATACGCAGTATTTT. As protein: CSVELADTQYF.

The table lists this clonotype with a few counts. This chain joins TRBV18 and TRBJ1-1; the D is unclear. V was cut by 3 bases and J by 1 base, with 9 bases left in between. Germline-derived CDR1 and CDR2 are KGHSH and LQKENI. CDR3 length: 14 residues. The CDR3 sequence is CASSPGLGNTEAFF. CDR3 DNA sequence: TGTGCCAGCTCACCCGGATTGGGGAACACTGAAGCTTTCTTT. Together with reference TRBV18 and TRBJ1-1, the CDR3 gives the full variable domain: NAGVMQNPRHLVRRRGQEARLRCSPMKGHSHVYWYRQLPEEGLKFMVYLQKENIIDESGMPKERFSAEFPKEGPSILRIQQVVRGDSAAYFCASSPGLGNTEAFFGQGTRLTVV.

This clonotype appeared a few times. This chain joins TRBV4-3 and TRBJ1-4; no definite D call. Germline V CDR1 and CDR2: LGHNA, YSLEER. V shed 1 base and J shed 8 bases, with 5 bases lying between them. The CDR3 length is 12 residues. The CDR3 DNA reads as TGCGCCAGCAGCCAAGTTAGGGAAAAACTGTTTTTT. This translates into CASSQVREKLFF.

The chain carries TRBV20-1 and TRBJ1-3, with unresolved D. Per the germline V gene, CDR1 is DFQATT and CDR2 is SNEGSKA (reference sequence). The CDR3 consists of 17 residues. Trimming removed 3 bases from V and 6 bases from J, with 24 bases in between. CDR3 in DNA: TGCAGTGCTAGTAGGGTCTTATGGCCGCGGAAAATAAACACCATATATTTT. Amino acids: CSASRVLWPRKINTIYF.

This clonotype has just a few counts. The chain carries TRBV7-9 and TRBJ1-1, with D tentatively TRBD1 (5 bases). Between the trimmed V and J ends, which lost 5 bases and 1 base, there was a span of 14 bases. This CDR3 has 15 amino acids. Germline CDR1 reads SEHNR; CDR2 reads FQNEAQ (reference sequence). The CDR3 loop is CASSPEGFANTEAFF. CDR3 nucleotides: TGTGCCAGCAGCCCGGAGGGGTTTGCGAACACTGAAGCTTTCTTT.

The gene calls are TRBV25-1 and TRBJ1-2; D is unclear. The germline V gene encodes CDR1 MGHDK and CDR2 SYGVNS. The V end was cut by 7 bases, the J end by 5 bases, with 20 bases between. The CDR3 covers 15 residues. DNA of the CDR3: TGTGCCAGCACATCCAGGTTTGGCTCCTGGTATGGCTACACCTTC. As protein: CASTSRFGSWYGYTF.

J is TRBJ1-1 and V is TRBV5-6; a possible D gene is TRBD1 (6 bases). The germline gives CDR1 SGHDT, CDR2 YYEEEE. There are 15 residues in the CDR3. V gave up 4 bases and J gave up 5 bases, with 18 bases separating them. CDR3 amino acids: CASSANTGPGTEAFF. In DNA form, the CDR3 reads TGTGCCAGCAGCGCGAATACAGGGCCCGGGACTGAAGCTTTCTTT.

In this sample, this clonotype turned up a few times. This chain joins TRBV6-4 and TRBJ2-2; 8 positions match TRBD1. Germline values: CDR1 MRHNA, CDR2 SNTAGT. The V and J ends lost 6 bases and 6 bases, in that order; junction bases with no gene match: 3. This CDR3 comprises 13 residues. In nucleotides, the CDR3 is TGTGCCAGCAGCGAACAGGGGGCCGGGGAGCTGTTTTTT. Amino acid sequence: CASSEQGAGELFF.

J is TRBJ2-7 and V is TRBV11-2; D is ambiguous. Trimming left V 3 bases short and J 3 bases short, with 6 bases between. Germline assignment: CDR1 SGHAT and CDR2 FQNNGV. The CDR3 covers 12 residues. The CDR3 reads CASSFGHYEQYF. As DNA, the CDR3 is TGTGCCAGCAGCTTTGGGCACTACGAGCAGTACTTC.

This clonotype was seen a few times. The V gene is TRBV9, the J gene TRBJ2-3; 8 bases are shared with TRBD2. With 1 base clipped from V and 0 bases from J, the junction kept 7 bases outside the gene matches. The V gene's germline CDR1 is SGDLS and CDR2 YYNGEE. The CDR3 consists of 17 residues. Here the CDR3 DNA reads TGTGCCAGCAGCGTACCAAAAAGCGGGGGCAGCACAGATACGCAGTATTTT. This codes for CASSVPKSGGSTDTQYF.

The V call is TRBV2, the J call TRBJ2-2; D unclear. CDR1 and CDR2 from the germline V gene are SNHLY and FYNNEI. This CDR3 is 18 amino acids long. The V gene lost 2 bases and the J gene lost 1 base, with 17 bases spanning the gap. CDR3 residues: CASSESGAAMGNTGELFF. Here the CDR3 DNA reads TGTGCCAGCAGTGAAAGTGGAGCAGCTATGGGGAACACCGGGGAGCTGTTTTTT. Filled out from reference TRBV2 and TRBJ2-2, the complete variable domain reads EPEVTQTPSHQVTQMGQEVILRCVPISNHLYFYWYRQILGQKVEFLVSFYNNEISEKSEIFDDQFSVERPDGSNFTLKIRSTKLEDSAMYFCASSESGAAMGNTGELFFGEGSRLTVL.

The chain links TRBV5-1 to TRBJ2-2, with D tentatively TRBD1 (5 bases). From germline, CDR1 is SGHRS and CDR2 YFSETQ. Trimming cost V 4 bases and J 5 bases, with 21 bases left between them. This CDR3 region has 17 residues. CDR3 nucleotides: TGCGCCAGCAGCGCGTCCCCCGCCAGGGCAATGACCGGGGAGCTGTTTTTT. The encoded protein is CASSASPARAMTGELFF. The full variable domain, rest sourced from reference TRBV5-1 and TRBJ2-2, is KAGVTQTPRYLIKTRGQQVTLSCSPISGHRSVSWYQQTPGQGLQFLFEYFSETQRNKGNFPGRFSGRQFSNSRSEMNVSTLELGDSALYLCASSASPARAMTGELFFGEGSRLTVL.

This clonotype was recorded a few times. The V call is TRBV20-1, the J call TRBJ1-1; 10 bases match TRBD1. The length of the CDR3 is 13 residues. The trim removed 8 bases at V and 5 bases at J, leaving 8 bases unmatched. The germline V gene has CDR1 DFQATT and CDR2 SNEGSKA (reference sequence). The CDR3 DNA reads as TGCAGTACCCCGGGACAGGGGAGGACTGAAGCTTTCTTT. Protein sequence: CSTPGQGRTEAFF.

This clonotype appeared once. The CDR3 DNA is TGTGCCAGCAGCTACGATAGGATCCCCCCCACAGATACGCAGTATTTT. Its translation is CASSYDRIPPTDTQYF. The chain links TRBV12-3 or TRBV12-4 to TRBJ2-3; D is ambiguous. The CDR3 totals 16 residues. Trimming removed 6 bases at V and 2 bases at J, with 18 bases between.